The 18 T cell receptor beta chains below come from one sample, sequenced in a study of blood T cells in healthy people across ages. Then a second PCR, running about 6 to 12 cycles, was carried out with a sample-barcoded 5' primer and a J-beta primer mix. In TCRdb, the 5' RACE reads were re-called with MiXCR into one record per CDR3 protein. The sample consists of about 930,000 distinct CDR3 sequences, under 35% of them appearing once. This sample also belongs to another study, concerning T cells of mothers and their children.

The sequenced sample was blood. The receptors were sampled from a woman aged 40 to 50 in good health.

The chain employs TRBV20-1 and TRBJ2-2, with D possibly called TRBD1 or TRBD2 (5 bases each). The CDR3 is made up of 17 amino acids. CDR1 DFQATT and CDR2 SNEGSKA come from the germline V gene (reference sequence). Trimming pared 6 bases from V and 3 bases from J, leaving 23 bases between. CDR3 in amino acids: CSAPGTSGGGYTGELFF. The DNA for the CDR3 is TGCAGTGCCCCAGGGACGAGTGGGGGTGGTTACACCGGGGAGCTGTTTTTT.

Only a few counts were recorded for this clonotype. CDR3 residues: CASSSEGIRRSEAFF. CDR3 sequence (DNA): TGCGCCAGCAGCTCGGAGGGAATAAGAAGGTCTGAAGCTTTCTTT. The chain employs TRBV5-1 and TRBJ1-1; no clear D. Trimming removed 3 bases at V and 6 bases at J, with 18 bases between. Germline CDR1 and CDR2: SGHRS and YFSETQ. This CDR3 spans 15 amino acids. The entire variable domain, with the rest obtained from reference TRBV5-1 and TRBJ1-1, is as follows: KAGVTQTPRYLIKTRGQQVTLSCSPISGHRSVSWYQQTPGQGLQFLFEYFSETQRNKGNFPGRFSGRQFSNSRSEMNVSTLELGDSALYLCASSSEGIRRSEAFFGQGTRLTVV.

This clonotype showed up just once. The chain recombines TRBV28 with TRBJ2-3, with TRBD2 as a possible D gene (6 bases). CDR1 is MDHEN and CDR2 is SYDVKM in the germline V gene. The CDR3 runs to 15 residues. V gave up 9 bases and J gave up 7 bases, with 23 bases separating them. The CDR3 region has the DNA TGTGCCAGTGGCGGGGTACCCCCACGAACAAATACGCAGTATTTT. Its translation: CASGGVPPRTNTQYF.

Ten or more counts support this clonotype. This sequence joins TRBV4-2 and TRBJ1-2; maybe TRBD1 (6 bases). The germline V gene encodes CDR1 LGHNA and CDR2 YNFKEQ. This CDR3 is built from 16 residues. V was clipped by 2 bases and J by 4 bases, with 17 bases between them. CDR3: CASSQQSGQGPYGYTF. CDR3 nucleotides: TGTGCCAGCAGCCAACAATCGGGGCAGGGGCCCTATGGCTACACCTTC.

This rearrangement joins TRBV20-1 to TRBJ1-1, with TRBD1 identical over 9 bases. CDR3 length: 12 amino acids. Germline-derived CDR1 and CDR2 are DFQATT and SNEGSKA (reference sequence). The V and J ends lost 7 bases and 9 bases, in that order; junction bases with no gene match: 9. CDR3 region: CSGWRGTGKAFF. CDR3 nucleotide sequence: TGCAGTGGTTGGAGGGGGACAGGGAAAGCTTTCTTT.

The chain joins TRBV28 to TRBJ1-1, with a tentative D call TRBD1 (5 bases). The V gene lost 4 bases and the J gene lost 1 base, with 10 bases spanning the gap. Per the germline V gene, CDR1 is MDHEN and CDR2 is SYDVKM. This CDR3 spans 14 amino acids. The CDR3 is CASSYPTENTEAFF. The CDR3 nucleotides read TGTGCCAGCAGTTACCCGACAGAGAACACTGAAGCTTTCTTT. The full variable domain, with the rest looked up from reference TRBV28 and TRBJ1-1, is DVKVTQSSRYLVKRTGEKVFLECVQDMDHENMFWYRQDPGLGLRLIYFSYDVKMKEKGDIPEGYSVSREKKERFSLILESASTNQTSMYLCASSYPTENTEAFFGQGTRLTVV.

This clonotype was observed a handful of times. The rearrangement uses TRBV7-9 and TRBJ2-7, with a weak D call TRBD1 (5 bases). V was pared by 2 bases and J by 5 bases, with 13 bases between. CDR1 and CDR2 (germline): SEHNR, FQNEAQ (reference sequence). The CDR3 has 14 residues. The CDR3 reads CASSLLGAIHEQYF. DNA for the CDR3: TGTGCCAGCAGCTTATTAGGGGCGATCCACGAGCAGTACTTC.

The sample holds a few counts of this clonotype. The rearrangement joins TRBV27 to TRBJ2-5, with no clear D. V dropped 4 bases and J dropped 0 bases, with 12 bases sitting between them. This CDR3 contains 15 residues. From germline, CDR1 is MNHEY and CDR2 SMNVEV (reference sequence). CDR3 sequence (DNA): TGTGCCAGCAGTTGGGCTGGGGTGTACCAAGAGACCCAGTACTTC. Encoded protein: CASSWAGVYQETQYF.

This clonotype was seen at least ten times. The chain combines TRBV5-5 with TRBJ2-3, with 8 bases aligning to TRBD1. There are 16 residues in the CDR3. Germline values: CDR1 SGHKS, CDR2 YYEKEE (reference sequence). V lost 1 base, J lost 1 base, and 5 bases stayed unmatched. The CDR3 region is CASSLNAGQGTDTQYF. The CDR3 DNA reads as TGTGCCAGCAGCTTGAATGCGGGACAGGGCACAGATACGCAGTATTTT.

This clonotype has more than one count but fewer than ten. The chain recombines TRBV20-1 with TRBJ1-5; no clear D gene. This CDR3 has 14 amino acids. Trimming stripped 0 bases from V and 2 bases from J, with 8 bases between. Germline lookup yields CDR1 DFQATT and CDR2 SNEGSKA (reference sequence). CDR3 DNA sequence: TGCAGTGCTAGAGAGGGCGAGGGCAATCAGCCCCAGCATTTT. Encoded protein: CSAREGEGNQPQHF.

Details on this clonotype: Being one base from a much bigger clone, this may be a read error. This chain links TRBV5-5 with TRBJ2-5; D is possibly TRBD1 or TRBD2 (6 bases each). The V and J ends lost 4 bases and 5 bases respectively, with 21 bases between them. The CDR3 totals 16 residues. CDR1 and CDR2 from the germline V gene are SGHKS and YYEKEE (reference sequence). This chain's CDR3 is CASSPEGTSGAETQYF. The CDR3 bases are TGTGCCAGCAGCCCGGAGGGGACAAGTGGGGCGGAGACCCAGTACTTC.

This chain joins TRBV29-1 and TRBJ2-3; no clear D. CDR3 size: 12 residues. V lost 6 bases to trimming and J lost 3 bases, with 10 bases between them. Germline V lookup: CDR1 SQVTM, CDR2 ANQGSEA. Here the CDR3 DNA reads TGCAGCGTCATCCCGGCAACAGATACGCAGTATTTT. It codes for CSVIPATDTQYF.

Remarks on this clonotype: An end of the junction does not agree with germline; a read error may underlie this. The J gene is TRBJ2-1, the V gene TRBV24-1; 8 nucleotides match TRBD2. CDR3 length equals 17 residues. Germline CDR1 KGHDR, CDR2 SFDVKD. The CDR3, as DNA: TGTGCCGCCAGTAATCCCCCAAGGGCTAGCGGGTACAATGAGCAGTTCTTC. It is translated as CAASNPPRASGYNEQFF.

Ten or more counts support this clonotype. CDR3 amino acids: CASSLESYTEAFF. DNA for the CDR3: TGTGCCAGCAGTTTAGAGTCCTACACTGAAGCTTTCTTT. This chain links TRBV5-5 with TRBJ1-1; D remains unclear. In germline, CDR1 is SGHKS, CDR2 YYEKEE (reference sequence). The V end lost 5 bases, the J end lost 3 bases, and 11 bases lay between the germline ends. CDR3 size: 13 residues. Looking up the rest from reference TRBV5-5 and TRBJ1-1 gives the full variable domain: DAGVTQSPTHLIKTRGQQVTLRCSPISGHKSVSWYQQVLGQGPQFIFQYYEKEERGRGNFPDRFSARQFPNYSSELNVNALLLGDSALYLCASSLESYTEAFFGQGTRLTVV.

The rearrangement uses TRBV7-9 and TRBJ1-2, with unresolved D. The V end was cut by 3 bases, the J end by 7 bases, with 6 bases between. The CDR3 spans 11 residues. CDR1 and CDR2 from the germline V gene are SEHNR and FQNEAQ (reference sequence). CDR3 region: CASSFRTGYTF. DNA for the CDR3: TGTGCCAGCAGCTTTAGGACTGGCTACACCTTC.

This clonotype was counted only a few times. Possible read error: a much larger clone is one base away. For the CDR3, the DNA is TGTGCCGGCAGGAACCAAGAGACCCAGTACTTC. It specifies CAGRNQETQYF. V usage is TRBV12-3 or TRBV12-4 and J usage is TRBJ2-5; D ambiguous. This CDR3 has 11 amino acids.

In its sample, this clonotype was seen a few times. The CDR3 here is CASSLTPRYNEQFF. The CDR3 DNA reads TGTGCCAGCAGTCTAACCCCCCGCTACAATGAGCAGTTCTTC. This chain connects TRBV28 to TRBJ2-1; no reliable D call. CDR1 and CDR2 (germline): MDHEN, SYDVKM. The germline V and J ends were trimmed by 5 bases and 3 bases, with 11 bases remaining between them. The CDR3 totals 14 residues. Looking up the rest from reference TRBV28 and TRBJ2-1 gives the full variable domain: DVKVTQSSRYLVKRTGEKVFLECVQDMDHENMFWYRQDPGLGLRLIYFSYDVKMKEKGDIPEGYSVSREKKERFSLILESASTNQTSMYLCASSLTPRYNEQFFGPGTRLTVL.

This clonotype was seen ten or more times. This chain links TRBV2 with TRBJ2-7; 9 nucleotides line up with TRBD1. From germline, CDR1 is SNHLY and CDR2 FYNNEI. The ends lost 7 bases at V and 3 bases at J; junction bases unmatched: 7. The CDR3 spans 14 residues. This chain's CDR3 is CASISGTGNYEQYF. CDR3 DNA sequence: TGTGCCAGCATCTCCGGGACAGGGAACTACGAGCAGTACTTC.